The 25 T cell receptor beta chains in this list originate from one sample, sequenced in a study of shared clonotypes between healthy human individuals. Here immunoSEQ multiplex PCR was the method, and the copy in TCRdb shows in-frame clones only, minus some. This repertoire shows around 200,000 clones, approximately 62% found once; its top ten account for 10%. What was sequenced was memory CD4+ T cells sorted from blood. The subset is: CD45RA-negative fraction. The source of these receptors is a man aged 30 to 39 in good health.

The gene calls are TRBV7-8 and TRBJ1-5, with a weak D call TRBD1 (6 bases). The V end was cut by 5 bases, the J end by 7 bases, with 12 bases between. The CDR3 has 13 amino acids. Germline V gene lookup returns CDR1 SGHVS and CDR2 FQNEAQ. CDR3 sequence reads: CASSQQTGQPQHF. The CDR3 region has the DNA TGTGCCAGCAGCCAACAGACAGGACAGCCCCAGCATTTT.

The J gene is TRBJ1-1, the V gene TRBV10-1; D gene uncertain. Germline values: CDR1 WNHNN, CDR2 SYGVQD (reference sequence). With 9 bases removed from V and 1 base from J, the gap between germline ends came to 12 bases. CDR3 size: 13 residues. The CDR3 sequence: CASPKGRNTEAFF. CDR3 sequence (DNA): TGCGCCAGTCCCAAAGGGAGGAACACTGAAGCTTTCTTT.

This clone was detected once. The rearrangement uses TRBV5-1 and TRBJ1-1; D call uncertain. CDR1 and CDR2 from the germline V gene are SGHRS and YFSETQ. The V gene lost 0 bases and the J gene lost 3 bases, with 6 bases spanning the gap. This CDR3 contains 13 residues. The CDR3 is CASSLETHTEAFF. The CDR3 coding sequence is TGCGCCAGCAGCTTGGAAACACACACTGAAGCTTTCTTT.

The chain joins TRBV7-3 to TRBJ2-7; maybe TRBD2 (5 bases). CDR1 SGHTA and CDR2 FQGTGA come from the germline V gene. The length of the CDR3 is 15 residues. Trimming removed 5 bases at V and 0 bases at J, with 14 bases between. This CDR3 reads CASSLEAGSSYEQYF. The DNA for the CDR3 is TGTGCCAGCAGCCTGGAGGCCGGTTCCTCCTACGAGCAGTACTTC.

The chain carries TRBV19 and TRBJ2-5; D gene ambiguous. The V end was cut by 5 bases, the J end by 5 bases, with 12 bases between. The CDR3 consists of 13 residues. Germline CDR1 and CDR2: LNHDA and SQIVND (reference sequence). The CDR3 sequence: CASSLEPGETQYF. CDR3 nucleotide sequence: TGTGCCAGTAGTTTGGAGCCTGGGGAGACCCAGTACTTC.

This clone occurred a few times. The rearrangement links TRBV6-9 to TRBJ2-3, with TRBD2 matching 7 bases. Per germline, CDR1 MNHGY and CDR2 SVAAGI. The CDR3 covers 12 residues. V lost 4 bases, J lost 10 bases, and 5 bases stayed unmatched. The CDR3 is CASSSNTSAQYF. The CDR3 DNA reads TGTGCCAGCAGTTCAAACACTAGCGCGCAGTATTTT.

The CDR3 DNA sequence: TGTGCCAGCAGCAAAGAGGTGGAACGTTGGTCCTACGAGCAGTACTTC. This codes for CASSKEVERWSYEQYF. The gene calls are TRBV21-1 and TRBJ2-7. TRBV21-1 is a documented pseudogene. This CDR3 is 16 amino acids long.

The rearrangement uses TRBV28 and TRBJ1-1; 7 bases agree with TRBD1. With 6 bases clipped from V and 12 bases from J, the junction kept 7 bases outside the gene matches. The CDR3 is 11 residues long. CDR1 is MDHEN, CDR2 SYDVKM, per germline. The CDR3 region has the DNA TGTGCCAGCAGGCTAGACAGGGTGACTTTCTTT. It specifies CASRLDRVTFF.

The rearrangement links TRBV6-5 to TRBJ1-3; D is possibly TRBD1 (5 bases). Germline CDR1 reads MNHEY; CDR2 reads SVGAGI. Trimming took off 6 bases at V and 4 bases at J, with 10 bases between the two ends. The CDR3 totals 13 residues. The CDR3, as DNA: TGTGCCAGCAGAGGGACCCCCGGAAACACCATATATTTT. This sequence encodes CASRGTPGNTIYF.

The chain recombines TRBV5-4 with TRBJ2-5, with 7 bases fitting TRBD2. This CDR3 contains 15 residues. The germline CDR1 and CDR2 sequences are SGHNT and YYREEE (reference sequence). The V segment lost 4 bases and the J segment 2 bases; nucleotides outside the gene matches: 8. The CDR3 DNA sequence: TGTGCCAGCAGCCCTCCGGGAGGCAGGCAAGAGACCCAGTACTTC. Amino acids: CASSPPGGRQETQYF.

This chain connects TRBV7-9 to TRBJ2-3; no firm D call. V shed 1 base and J shed 0 bases, with 5 bases lying between them. Per the germline V gene, CDR1 is SEHNR and CDR2 is FQNEAQ (reference sequence). This CDR3 region has 14 residues. CDR3 protein: CASSLGVSTDTQYF. CDR3 coding DNA: TGTGCCAGCAGCTTAGGGGTGAGCACAGATACGCAGTATTTT.

The chain links TRBV7-2 to TRBJ1-4, with D possibly TRBD1 on 5 matching bases. The CDR3 has 15 residues. Trimming removed 5 bases at V and 5 bases at J, with 15 bases between. Germline V CDR1 and CDR2: SGHTA, FQGNSA. CDR3: CASSPRDGTNEKLFF. The CDR3 DNA sequence: TGTGCCAGCAGCCCCCGGGACGGAACGAATGAAAAACTGTTTTTT.

This clone turned up a few times. The rearrangement links TRBV27 to TRBJ2-7; D may be TRBD1 or TRBD2 (6 bases each). The V end lost 0 bases, the J end lost 6 bases, and 15 bases lay between the germline ends. Germline assignment: CDR1 MNHEY and CDR2 SMNVEV (reference sequence). This CDR3 is built from 15 residues. CDR3 bases: TGTGCCAGCAGTTTATCACCCGGGGGCGAGGGCGAGCAGTACTTC. Translation: CASSLSPGGEGEQYF.

The V and J genes are TRBV29-1 and TRBJ2-1; 10 positions match TRBD2. The CDR3 sequence is 15 residues long. Trimming removed 7 bases from V and 4 bases from J; junction bases left unmatched: 10. Per the germline V gene, CDR1 is SQVTM and CDR2 is ANQGSEA. The DNA of the CDR3 is TGCAGCGCGTCTAGCGGGAGTGCCCATTACAATGAGCAGTTCTTC. It translates to CSASSGSAHYNEQFF.

The chain uses TRBV2 and TRBJ1-4; 7 bases fit TRBD1. The germline V gene has CDR1 SNHLY and CDR2 FYNNEI. V was pared by 7 bases and J by 5 bases, with 10 bases of the junction left unmatched. The CDR3 sequence is 15 residues long. The CDR3, as DNA: TGTGCCAGCACCAGAAGCAGGGGGATGAATGAAAAACTGTTTTTT. It yields the protein CASTRSRGMNEKLFF.

The genes are TRBV20-1 and TRBJ2-3; unclear D gene. Trimming removed 7 bases at V and 5 bases at J, with 10 bases between. The CDR3 totals 11 residues. CDR1 DFQATT and CDR2 SNEGSKA come from the germline V gene (reference sequence). CDR3 nucleotide sequence: TGCAGTGAAAAGCGACAAGATACGCAGTATTTT. This codes for CSEKRQDTQYF.

The chain couples TRBV6-1 to TRBJ1-2, with TRBD1 as a possible D gene (5 bases). V was clipped by 7 bases and J by 4 bases, with 19 bases between them. The CDR3 runs to 15 residues. The V gene's germline CDR1 is MNHNS and CDR2 SASEGT. The CDR3 region has the DNA TGTGCCAGCACCCTTAGCCGGGGGACGCCCTATGGCTACACCTTC. It encodes CASTLSRGTPYGYTF.

V and J are TRBV25-1 and TRBJ2-1; 7 nucleotides line up with TRBD2. The CDR3 has 15 residues. V gave up 3 bases and J gave up 8 bases; unmatched junction bases: 10. Germline CDR1 MGHDK, CDR2 SYGVNS. The CDR3, as DNA: TGTGCCAGCAGTGATCCCCGGGAGGCCGGGGATGAGCAGTTCTTC. Its protein is CASSDPREAGDEQFF.

This chain connects TRBV7-2 to TRBJ1-2; D gene unclear. The CDR3 has 13 residues. CDR1 and CDR2 from the germline V gene are SGHTA and FQGNSA. Trimming took 6 bases from V and 13 from J, leaving 21 bases between them. The CDR3 loop reads CASSAVDGSQCTF. The DNA of the CDR3 is TGTGCCAGCAGTGCTGTTGACGGGTCTCAGTGCACCTTC.

This clone has only one observation. The chain recombines TRBV18 with TRBJ1-5; 8 bases fit TRBD1. Germline CDR1 and CDR2: KGHSH and LQKENI. V trimming: 0 bases; J trimming: 2 bases; junction bases outside the gene matches: 3. The CDR3 has 16 amino acids. The CDR3 DNA sequence: TGTGCCAGCTCACCACCGACAGGGGAGGGCAATCAGCCCCAGCATTTT. As protein: CASSPPTGEGNQPQHF.

V and J are TRBV6-1 and TRBJ2-7; 7 bases are shared with TRBD2. The CDR3 runs to 12 residues. Trimming took 11 bases from V and 1 from J; bases not matched to a gene: 5. CDR1 is MNHNS, CDR2 SASEGT, per germline. For the CDR3, the DNA is TGTGCCTCGGGGGGACGTTCCTACGAGCAGTACTTC. Residues: CASGGRSYEQYF.

This clone has just one count. The chain recombines TRBV10-2 with TRBJ2-7; 9 positions match TRBD2. CDR1 and CDR2 from the germline V gene are WSHSY and SAAADI. This CDR3 has 16 amino acids. Unmatched junction bases numbered 15, after V lost 8 bases and J lost 4 bases. The CDR3 sequence is CASSRKAGGSVYEQYF. CDR3 nucleotide sequence: TGCGCCAGCTCCAGAAAGGCGGGAGGGTCGGTTTACGAGCAGTACTTC.

The rearrangement uses TRBV6-4 and TRBJ2-1; 9 bases align to TRBD2. Losses at the gene ends were 6 bases for V and 4 bases for J; bases not matched to a gene: 10. Germline V gene sequence: CDR1 MRHNA, CDR2 SNTAGT. The CDR3 runs to 16 residues. The CDR3 sequence: CASSPTLLAGYNEQFF. In DNA, the CDR3 is TGTGCCAGCAGCCCTACCCTCCTAGCGGGATACAATGAGCAGTTCTTC.

The V gene is TRBV6-4, the J gene TRBJ2-1; D perhaps matches TRBD2 (6 bases). Trimming took off 0 bases at V and 9 bases at J, with 15 bases between the two ends. CDR3 size: 15 residues. Per the germline V gene, CDR1 is MRHNA and CDR2 is SNTAGT. CDR3 sequence reads: CASSDSFLGGSEQFF. The CDR3 region has the DNA TGTGCCAGCAGTGACTCGTTTTTAGGAGGGAGTGAGCAGTTCTTC.

The rearrangement uses TRBV9 and TRBJ2-2; 7 positions agree with TRBD1. Germline CDR1 is SGDLS and CDR2 is YYNGEE. With 1 base clipped from V and 1 base from J, the junction kept 4 bases outside the gene matches. The CDR3 loop spans 16 amino acids. The CDR3 spells CASSVWDSLNTGELFF. The CDR3 DNA is TGTGCCAGCAGCGTATGGGACAGCCTGAACACCGGGGAGCTGTTTTTT.